These T cell receptor beta chains were read from a single sample in a study of beta chain features in type 1 diabetes. Clones were read by immunoSEQ multiplex PCR, and TCRdb kept only the in-frame ones, dropping some. This sample yields a few hundred thousand clones, of which more than 11% are seen a single time; 0.015% to 0.02% belongs to the top ten. The sample consisted of naive CD4+ T cells from blood. Source of these receptors: a man in his thirties or forties with type 1 diabetes. CDR3s include the opening cysteine and the closing phenylalanine or tryptophan. The order of the fields is J gene, clone size, D gene, V gene, CDR3 protein, CDR3 DNA. A D gene is named only where the DNA matches it firmly. Only part of the rows carry a size: once, few, many, or a class if the clone is expanded.

>TRBJ1-6|few|TRBD1|TRBV7-9
CASSPGQGNSPLHF
TGTGCCAGCAGCCCGGGACAGGGTAATTCACCCCTCCACTTT
>TRBJ1-2|.|.|TRBV18
CASSPASLDGYTF
TGTGCCAGCTCACCAGCGTCCTTAGATGGCTACACCTTC
>TRBJ2-5|few|TRBD1|TRBV25-1
CASSPSGTGVQETQYF
TGTGCCAGCAGTCCTTCCGGGACAGGGGTCCAAGAGACCCAGTACTTC
>TRBJ2-1|few|TRBD2|TRBV13
CASTEGPSGGYNEQFF
TGTGCCAGCACCGAGGGCCCTAGCGGGGGCTACAATGAGCAGTTCTTC
>TRBJ2-3|.|.|TRBV7-2
CASSSTVDSGDTQYF
TGTGCCAGCAGCTCCACCGTGGATTCAGGGGATACGCAGTATTTT
>TRBJ2-7|few|.|TRBV4-1
CASSRSRARDTYEQYF
TGCGCCAGCAGCCGGTCCCGCGCCAGGGACACCTACGAGCAGTACTTC
>TRBJ2-5|.|TRBD2|TRBV15
CATSRGTSGTQETQYF
TGTGCCACCAGCCGAGGGACTAGCGGGACTCAAGAGACCCAGTACTTC
>TRBJ2-7|few|TRBD1|TRBV7-2
CASSWDRDSTYEQYF
TGTGCCAGCAGCTGGGACAGGGATAGCACCTACGAGCAGTACTTC
>TRBJ1-1|few|.|TRBV30
CAWSALSEAFF
TGTGCCTGGAGTGCGCTATCTGAAGCTTTCTTT
>TRBJ1-2|.|TRBD1|TRBV4-1
CASSPGTGGIYGYTF
TGCGCCAGCAGCCCAGGGACAGGGGGCATCTATGGCTACACCTTC
>TRBJ1-5|.|TRBD1|TRBV6-6
CASRDRDRENQPQHF
TGTGCCAGCAGAGATCGGGACAGGGAGAATCAGCCCCAGCATTTT
>TRBJ2-1|few|.|TRBV2
CASRAGTEQFF
TGTGCCAGCAGAGCCGGGACAGAGCAGTTCTTC
>TRBJ2-7|few|.|TRBV4-1
CASSLSVLPREQYF
TGCGCCAGCAGCCTCTCGGTCCTCCCGAGGGAGCAGTACTTC
>TRBJ2-7|.|.|TRBV7-8
CASSPGGRQYEQYF
TGTGCCAGCAGCCCAGGGGGGCGACAGTACGAGCAGTACTTC
>TRBJ1-1|few|.|TRBV7-9
CASVPDRTSRNTEAFF
TGTGCCAGCGTCCCGGACAGAACGAGTAGGAACACTGAAGCTTTCTTT
>TRBJ1-3|.|.|TRBV11-2
CASSRSGGGNTIYF
TGTGCCAGCAGCCGGAGTGGCGGCGGAAACACCATATATTTT
>TRBJ2-7|few|.|TRBV21-1
CASSKARLARTYEQYF
TGTGCCAGCAGCAAAGCGCGGCTAGCGCGAACCTACGAGCAGTACTTC
>TRBJ2-7|.|.|TRBV20-1
CSARGADEQYF
TGCAGTGCTAGAGGCGCCGACGAGCAGTACTTC
>TRBJ1-6|few|.|TRBV30
CAWVGIDGALHF
TGTGCCTGGGTCGGTATTGATGGAGCCCTCCACTTT
>TRBJ2-1|few|.|TRBV7-9
CASSLGSGYNEQFF
TGTGCCAGCAGCTTAGGGAGCGGATACAATGAGCAGTTCTTC
>TRBJ2-1|few|TRBD2|TRBV7-9
CASSPTGRAGNEQFF
TGTGCCAGCAGCCCCACCGGGAGGGCCGGCAATGAGCAGTTCTTC
>TRBJ2-7|few|.|TRBV5-4
CASSLAGGEQYF
TGTGCCAGCAGCTTGGCCGGGGGCGAGCAGTACTTC
>TRBJ2-1|.|.|TRBV28
CASSLGSEQFF
TGTGCCAGCAGTCTGGGCAGTGAGCAGTTCTTC
>TRBJ1-4|.|.|TRBV19
CASSMGPLEKLFF
TGTGCCAGTAGTATGGGGCCTCTGGAAAAACTGTTTTTT
>TRBJ1-2|few|TRBD1|TRBV5-4
CASSGQVGGYTF
TGTGCCAGCAGCGGACAGGTCGGTGGCTACACCTTC
>TRBJ2-1|.|TRBD2|TRBV6-5
CASSYQTSGYNEQFF
TGTGCCAGCAGTTACCAGACTAGCGGATACAATGAGCAGTTCTTC